These T cell receptor beta chains were read from a single sample in a study of PD-L1 blockade in urothelial cancer. Repertoires were generated with immunoSEQ multiplex PCR, while TCRdb's copy carries only in-frame clones and drops some. This table has about 100,000 clones, around 90% appearing once. The material was PBMCs, obtained around atezolizumab (anti-PD-L1) treatment. These TCRs come from an elderly woman with urothelial cancer. The CDR3 runs from the conserved cysteine through the conserved F or W. D genes are given only for firm matches. Part of the rows lack a size; the others show once, few, many or a class for expanded clones.

D: .
J: TRBJ1-5
V: TRBV2
size: .
CDR3: CASKDRDNQPQHF
DNA: TGTGCCAGCAAGGACCGGGACAATCAGCCCCAGCATTTT

D: TRBD2
J: TRBJ2-2
V: TRBV9
size: .
CDR3: CASSPRIAGEGGELFF
DNA: TGTGCCAGCAGCCCCCGGATAGCGGGAGAGGGCGGGGAGCTGTTTTTT

D: TRBD2
J: TRBJ2-7
V: TRBV5-4
size: .
CDR3: CASSGAPSGRASSYEQYF
DNA: TGTGCCAGCAGCGGGGCCCCTAGCGGGAGGGCGAGCTCCTACGAGCAGTACTTC

D: TRBD2
J: TRBJ2-1
V: TRBV13
size: .
CDR3: CASSGSGRGSYNEQFF
DNA: TGTGCCAGCAGCGGCAGCGGGAGGGGTTCCTACAATGAGCAGTTCTTC

D: TRBD2
J: TRBJ2-3
V: TRBV28
size: .
CDR3: CASRRLAGKSDTQYF
DNA: TGTGCCAGCAGGAGACTAGCGGGGAAGTCAGATACGCAGTATTTT

D: TRBD2
J: TRBJ2-5
V: TRBV27
size: .
CDR3: CASMEAGGLLWETQYF
DNA: TGTGCCAGCATGGAGGCGGGAGGGTTACTATGGGAGACCCAGTACTTC

D: TRBD1
J: TRBJ1-3
V: TRBV6-1
size: .
CDR3: CASKPGQGAGNTIYF
DNA: TGTGCCAGCAAACCGGGACAGGGTGCCGGAAACACCATATATTTT

D: TRBD1
J: TRBJ2-5
V: TRBV30
size: .
CDR3: CAWRRQGASETQYF
DNA: TGTGCCTGGAGGCGACAGGGGGCGTCGGAGACCCAGTACTTC

D: .
J: TRBJ1-2
V: TRBV5-4
size: .
CDR3: CASSSTDYGYTF
DNA: TGTGCCAGCAGCTCCACGGACTATGGCTACACCTTC

D: TRBD1
J: TRBJ2-1
V: TRBV19
size: .
CDR3: CASSTGQWSGEQFF
DNA: TGTGCCAGTAGTACGGGACAGTGGTCCGGTGAGCAGTTCTTC

D: TRBD2
J: TRBJ2-5
V: TRBV7-3
size: .
CDR3: CASSTVSGKDKETQYF
DNA: TGTGCCAGCAGCACTGTTAGCGGGAAGGATAAAGAGACCCAGTACTTC

D: .
J: TRBJ1-1
V: TRBV7-9
size: few
CDR3: CASSTQTGLNTEAFF
DNA: TGTGCCAGCAGCACTCAGACAGGCCTAAACACTGAAGCTTTCTTT

D: .
J: TRBJ1-2
V: TRBV18
size: .
CDR3: CASSPDSSYGYTF
DNA: TGTGCCAGCTCACCAGACAGCTCCTATGGCTACACCTTC

D: TRBD1
J: TRBJ2-2
V: TRBV9
size: .
CDR3: CASSVRRQGWTGELFF
DNA: TGTGCCAGCAGCGTCCGAAGACAGGGTTGGACCGGGGAGCTGTTTTTT

D: .
J: TRBJ1-1
V: TRBV5-3
size: .
CDR3: CARSLVTRRNTEAFF
DNA: TGTGCCAGAAGCTTGGTGACTCGACGAAACACTGAAGCTTTCTTT

D: TRBD1
J: TRBJ2-1
V: TRBV2
size: .
CDR3: CASSTGGNEQFF
DNA: TGTGCCAGCAGTACAGGGGGCAATGAGCAGTTCTTC

D: TRBD1
J: TRBJ1-1
V: TRBV6-6
size: .
CDR3: CASSYLGQSTEAFF
DNA: TGTGCCAGCAGTTACTTGGGACAGAGTACTGAAGCTTTCTTT

D: .
J: TRBJ1-2
V: TRBV5-5
size: .
CDR3: CASSLGPGDAYGYTF
DNA: TGTGCCAGCAGCTTAGGCCCAGGGGATGCATATGGCTACACCTTC

D: TRBD1
J: TRBJ1-1
V: TRBV6-5
size: .
CDR3: CASRSRQDRATEAFF
DNA: TGTGCCAGCAGGAGCCGCCAAGACAGGGCCACTGAAGCTTTCTTT

D: TRBD2
J: TRBJ2-1
V: TRBV5-1
size: .
CDR3: CASSPPLAGTNNEQFF
DNA: TGCGCCAGCAGCCCCCCACTAGCGGGAACTAACAATGAGCAGTTCTTC

D: .
J: TRBJ1-4
V: TRBV6-1
size: once
CDR3: CASSEMGQEKLFF
DNA: TGTGCCAGCAGTGAAATGGGGCAGGAAAAACTGTTTTTT

D: .
J: TRBJ2-7
V: TRBV28
size: .
CDR3: CASSRLGISYEQYF
DNA: TGTGCCAGCAGTAGGCTCGGGATCTCCTACGAGCAGTACTTC

D: .
J: TRBJ1-5
V: TRBV5-6
size: .
CDR3: CASTSWGSPNQPQHF
DNA: TGTGCCAGCACCTCCTGGGGCAGTCCCAATCAGCCCCAGCATTTT

D: .
J: TRBJ2-2
V: TRBV5-4
size: .
CDR3: CASSLYGQELFF
DNA: TGTGCCAGCAGCTTGTATGGACAGGAGCTGTTTTTT

D: .
J: TRBJ1-2
V: TRBV6-5
size: .
CDR3: CASSYDRSYGYTF
DNA: TGTGCCAGCAGTTACGACAGAAGCTATGGCTACACCTTC

D: .
J: TRBJ1-2
V: TRBV6-1
size: .
CDR3: CASSQPSVIYGYTF
DNA: TGTGCCAGCAGCCAGCCGAGCGTCATCTATGGCTACACCTTC

D: .
J: TRBJ1-2
V: TRBV28
size: .
CDR3: CASGHPYGGGGDLYGYTF
DNA: TGTGCCAGCGGACATCCTTACGGGGGCGGGGGCGATCTCTATGGCTACACCTTC

D: .
J: TRBJ2-5
V: TRBV10-3
size: .
CDR3: CAISESKLTQETQYF
DNA: TGTGCCATCAGTGAGTCGAAACTAACCCAAGAGACCCAGTACTTC

D: .
J: TRBJ1-3
V: TRBV18
size: .
CDR3: CASSDTRGSGNTIYF
DNA: TGTGCCAGCTCCGATACTAGAGGCTCTGGAAACACCATATATTTT

D: TRBD1
J: TRBJ2-3
V: TRBV5-4
size: .
CDR3: CASSLDSGGNTDTQYF
DNA: TGTGCCAGCAGCTTGGATTCAGGGGGCAACACAGATACGCAGTATTTT

D: TRBD2
J: TRBJ2-7
V: TRBV2
size: .
CDR3: CASSGRSLAGHEQYF
DNA: TGTGCCAGCAGTGGGAGGTCACTAGCGGGACACGAGCAGTACTTC

D: .
J: TRBJ2-7
V: TRBV29-1
size: .
CDR3: CSVRGHYEQYF
DNA: TGCAGCGTCAGGGGCCACTACGAGCAGTACTTC

D: .
J: TRBJ2-7
V: TRBV25-1
size: .
CDR3: CASSEGTSSEQYF
DNA: TGTGCCAGCAGTGAGGGCACCTCAAGCGAGCAGTACTTC

D: .
J: TRBJ2-7
V: TRBV9
size: .
CDR3: CASSPHGWGGKYEQYF
DNA: TGTGCCAGCAGCCCCCATGGTTGGGGGGGCAAGTACGAGCAGTACTTC

D: .
J: TRBJ2-2
V: TRBV9
size: .
CDR3: CASSPGAGNTGELFF
DNA: TGTGCCAGCAGCCCTGGGGCAGGTAACACCGGGGAGCTGTTTTTT

D: TRBD1
J: TRBJ1-2
V: TRBV5-4
size: .
CDR3: CASSQPGTGGNGYGYTF
DNA: TGTGCCAGCAGCCAGCCCGGGACAGGGGGGAATGGGTATGGCTACACCTTC

D: .
J: TRBJ2-7
V: TRBV6-5
size: .
CDR3: CASSYSDSSYEQYF
DNA: TGTGCCAGCAGTTACTCGGACAGCTCCTACGAGCAGTACTTC

D: TRBD1
J: TRBJ1-4
V: TRBV9
size: .
CDR3: CASSVQGASNEKLFF
DNA: TGTGCCAGCAGCGTCCAGGGGGCGTCGAATGAAAAACTGTTTTTT

D: .
J: TRBJ2-1
V: TRBV28
size: .
CDR3: CASSFRESRTRNYNEQFF
DNA: TGTGCCAGCAGTTTCCGGGAATCCAGAACTAGAAACTACAATGAGCAGTTCTTC

D: TRBD1
J: TRBJ2-5
V: TRBV5-6
size: .
CDR3: CASSSDRGETQYF
DNA: TGTGCCAGCAGCTCGGACAGGGGGGAGACCCAGTACTTC

D: TRBD2
J: TRBJ2-7
V: TRBV15
size: once
CDR3: CATSRDAGLATYEQYF
DNA: TGTGCCACCAGCAGAGATGCGGGACTAGCGACCTACGAGCAGTACTTC

D: .
J: TRBJ1-1
V: TRBV4-1
size: .
CDR3: CASSLQSGDTEAFF
DNA: TGCGCCAGCAGCCTCCAATCAGGGGACACTGAAGCTTTCTTT

D: .
J: TRBJ1-5
V: TRBV28
size: .
CDR3: CASSGTLNQPQHF
DNA: TGTGCCAGCAGTGGGACACTCAATCAGCCCCAGCATTTT

D: .
J: TRBJ2-3
V: TRBV18
size: .
CDR3: CASSPHSTDTQYF
DNA: TGTGCCAGCTCACCCCATTCCACAGATACGCAGTATTTT

D: .
J: TRBJ2-3
V: TRBV10-3
size: .
CDR3: CAISDSGYTDTQYF
DNA: TGTGCCATCAGTGATAGCGGCTACACAGATACGCAGTATTTT

D: .
J: TRBJ2-6
V: TRBV15
size: .
CDR3: CATSRSGSSGANVLTF
DNA: TGTGCCACCAGCAGGTCCGGGAGCTCTGGGGCCAACGTCCTGACTTTC

D: TRBD1
J: TRBJ2-7
V: TRBV6-1
size: few
CDR3: CASSEMAAGGKGEQYF
DNA: TGTGCCAGCAGTGAAATGGCGGCAGGGGGCAAAGGCGAGCAGTACTTC

D: TRBD1
J: TRBJ2-2
V: TRBV4-2
size: .
CDR3: CASSQAQGASGELFF
DNA: TGTGCCAGCAGCCAAGCCCAGGGGGCATCCGGGGAGCTGTTTTTT

D: .
J: TRBJ2-7
V: TRBV5-1
size: .
CDR3: CASSRTGTPDYEQYF
DNA: TGCGCCAGCAGCCGAACCGGGACACCCGACTACGAGCAGTACTTC

D: TRBD1
J: TRBJ2-2
V: TRBV28
size: .
CDR3: CASIQGSTGELFF
DNA: TGTGCCAGCATACAGGGGTCCACCGGGGAGCTGTTTTTT